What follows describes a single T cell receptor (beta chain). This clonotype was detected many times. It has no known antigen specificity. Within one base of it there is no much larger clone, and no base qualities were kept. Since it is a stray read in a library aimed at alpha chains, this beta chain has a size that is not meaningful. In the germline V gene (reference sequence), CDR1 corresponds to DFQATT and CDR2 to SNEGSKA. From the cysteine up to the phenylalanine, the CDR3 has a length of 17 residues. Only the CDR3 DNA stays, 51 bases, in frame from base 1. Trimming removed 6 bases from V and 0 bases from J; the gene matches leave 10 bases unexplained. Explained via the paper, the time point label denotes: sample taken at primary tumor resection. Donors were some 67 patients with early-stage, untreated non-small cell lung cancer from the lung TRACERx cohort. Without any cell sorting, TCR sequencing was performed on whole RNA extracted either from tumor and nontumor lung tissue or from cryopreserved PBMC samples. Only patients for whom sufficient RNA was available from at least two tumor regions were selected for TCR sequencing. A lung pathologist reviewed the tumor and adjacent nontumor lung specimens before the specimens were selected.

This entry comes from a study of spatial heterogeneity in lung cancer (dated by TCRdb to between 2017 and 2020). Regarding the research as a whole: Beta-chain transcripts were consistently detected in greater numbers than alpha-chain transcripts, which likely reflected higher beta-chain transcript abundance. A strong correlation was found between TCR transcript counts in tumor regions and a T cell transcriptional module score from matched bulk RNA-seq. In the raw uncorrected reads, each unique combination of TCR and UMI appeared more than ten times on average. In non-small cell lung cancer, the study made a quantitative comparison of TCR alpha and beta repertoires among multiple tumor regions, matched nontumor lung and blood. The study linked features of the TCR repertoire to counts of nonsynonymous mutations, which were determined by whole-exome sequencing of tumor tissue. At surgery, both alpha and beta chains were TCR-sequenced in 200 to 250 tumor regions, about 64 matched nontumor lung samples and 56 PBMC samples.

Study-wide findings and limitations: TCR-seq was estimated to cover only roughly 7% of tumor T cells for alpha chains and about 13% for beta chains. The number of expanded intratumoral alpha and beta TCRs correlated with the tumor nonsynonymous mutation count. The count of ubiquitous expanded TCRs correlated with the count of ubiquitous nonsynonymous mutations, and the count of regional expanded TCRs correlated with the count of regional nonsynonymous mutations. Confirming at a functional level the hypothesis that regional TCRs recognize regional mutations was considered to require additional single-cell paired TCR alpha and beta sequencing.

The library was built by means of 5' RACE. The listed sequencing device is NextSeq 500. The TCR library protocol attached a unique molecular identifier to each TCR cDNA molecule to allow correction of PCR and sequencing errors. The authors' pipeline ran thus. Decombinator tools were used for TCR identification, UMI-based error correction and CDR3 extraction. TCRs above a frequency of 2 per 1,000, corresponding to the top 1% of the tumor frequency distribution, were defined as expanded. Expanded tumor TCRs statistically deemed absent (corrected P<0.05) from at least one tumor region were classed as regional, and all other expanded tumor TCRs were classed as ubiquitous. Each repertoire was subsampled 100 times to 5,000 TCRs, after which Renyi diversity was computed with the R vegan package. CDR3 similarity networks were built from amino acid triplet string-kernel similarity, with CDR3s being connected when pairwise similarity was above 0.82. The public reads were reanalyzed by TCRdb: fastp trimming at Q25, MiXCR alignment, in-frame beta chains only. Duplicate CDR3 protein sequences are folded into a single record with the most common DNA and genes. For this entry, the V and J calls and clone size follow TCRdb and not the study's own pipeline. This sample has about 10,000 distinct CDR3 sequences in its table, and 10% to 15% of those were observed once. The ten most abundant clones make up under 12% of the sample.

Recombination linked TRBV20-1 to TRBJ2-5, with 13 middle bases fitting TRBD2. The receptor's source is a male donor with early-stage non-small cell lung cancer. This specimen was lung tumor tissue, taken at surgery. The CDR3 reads CSAEGLAGETYQETQYF. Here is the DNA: TGCAGTGCAGAAGGACTAGCGGGAGAGACGTACCAAGAGACCCAGTACTTC.